These T cell receptor beta chains were read from a single sample in a study of regulatory T cells in long-lasting Graves disease. TCRdb reprocessed the multiplex PCR reads via MiXCR and lists one record per CDR3 protein. The sample lists 450,000 to 650,000 distinct CDR3 sequences; around 15% were seen once. These data were also filed under a second study, of T cells in Graves' hyperthyroidism and ophthalmopathy.

Sample: peripheral blood mononuclear cells (PBMCs), taken at new diagnosis, from a patient treated with antithyroid drugs. These receptors originate from a woman aged 35-60 years with Graves disease. The CDR3 runs from the conserved cysteine through the conserved F or W. Each record gives: D gene, V gene, J gene, clone size, CDR3 protein, CDR3 DNA. A D gene is named only where the DNA matches it firmly. Size is stated for part of the rows, as once, few or many counts, or as a class when the clone is expanded.

TRBD1	TRBV9	TRBJ1-5	NA	CASSVSGGWNQPQHF	TGTGCCAGCAGCGTGTCAGGGGGGTGGAATCAGCCCCAGCATTTT
NA	TRBV2	TRBJ1-4	NA	CASKEGTTNEKLFF	TGTGCCAGCAAGGAGGGAACAACTAATGAAAAACTGTTTTTT
NA	TRBV19	TRBJ2-5	NA	CASSLGLPGETQYF	TGTGCCAGTAGTCTGGGACTGCCCGGGGAGACCCAGTACTTC
NA	TRBV6-1	TRBJ1-6	few	CASRAGADNSPLHF	TGTGCCAGCAGAGCAGGGGCGGATAATTCACCCCTCCACTTT
TRBD1	TRBV20-1	TRBJ1-1	many	CSCWDRNTEAFF	TGCAGTTGCTGGGACAGGAACACTGAAGCTTTCTTT
TRBD1	TRBV20-1	TRBJ1-5	few	CSAAGQGTPYSNQPQHF	TGCAGTGCTGCGGGACAGGGTACGCCTTATAGCAATCAGCCCCAGCATTTT
NA	TRBV24-1	TRBJ1-1	few	CATSEPGQDVVNTKAFF	TGTGCCACCAGTGAGCCGGGCCAAGACGTAGTGAACACTAAAGCTTTCTTT
NA	TRBV6-5	TRBJ2-7	many	CASSYGTGYVTEQYF	TGTGCCAGCAGTTACGGTACAGGGTATGTTACCGAGCAGTACTTC
NA	TRBV20-1	TRBJ2-7	NA	CSTRISGSYEQYF	TGCAGTACTAGAATATCGGGGTCCTACGAGCAGTACTTC
NA	TRBV29-1	TRBJ1-2	few	CSATAGTYGYTF	TGCAGCGCTACTGCCGGGACCTATGGCTACACCTTC
TRBD1	TRBV4-1	TRBJ2-5	NA	CASSQGGTVETQYF	TGCGCCAGCAGCCAAGGTGGGACAGTCGAGACCCAGTACTTC
TRBD1	TRBV28	TRBJ1-3	many	CASSSEGASLSGNTIYF	TGTGCCAGCAGTTCTGAGGGGGCTAGTCTCTCTGGAAACACCATATATTTT
TRBD1	TRBV12-3/TRBV12-4	TRBJ1-5	NA	CASRYGQVNQPQHF	TGTGCCAGCAGGTATGGACAGGTTAATCAGCCCCAGCATTTT
NA	TRBV7-9	TRBJ1-2	NA	CASSLDAPRANYGYTF	TGTGCCAGCAGCTTAGATGCCCCAAGGGCCAACTATGGCTACACCTTC
NA	TRBV5-1	TRBJ1-1	many	CASSSTSNTEAFF	TGCGCCAGCAGCTCGACCTCGAACACTGAAGCTTTCTTT
NA	TRBV4-1	TRBJ2-3	few	CASSQEFVDTQYF	TGCGCCAGCAGCCAAGAGTTCGTAGATACGCAGTATTTT
NA	TRBV28	TRBJ2-1	NA	CASSLSRQFF	TGTGCCAGCAGTTTAAGTCGGCAGTTCTTC
NA	TRBV14	TRBJ1-3	NA	CASSQEWGSSSGNTIYF	TGTGCCAGCAGCCAAGAATGGGGATCAAGCTCTGGAAACACCATATATTTT
NA	TRBV3-1	TRBJ2-5	many	CASSQVTGAYQETQYF	TGTGCCAGCAGCCAAGTCACAGGCGCGTACCAAGAGACCCAGTACTTC
NA	TRBV20-1	TRBJ1-2	many	CSASRSQGHTF	TGCAGTGCTTCACGATCACAGGGACACACCTTC
NA	TRBV4-1	TRBJ2-7	few	CASSQAAAYEQYF	TGCGCCAGCAGCCAAGCCGCGGCATACGAGCAGTACTTC
NA	TRBV2	TRBJ2-7	NA	CASSLIETGASYEQYF	TGTGCCAGCAGCTTGATTGAGACGGGGGCCTCCTACGAGCAGTACTTC
NA	TRBV5-1	TRBJ1-2	NA	CASSFLGQNYGYTF	TGCGCCAGCAGCTTTCTTGGACAAAACTATGGCTACACCTTC
NA	TRBV2	TRBJ1-6	few	CASSQTRDSSSPLHF	TGTGCCAGCAGTCAGACCCGGGACTCCAGTTCACCCCTCCACTTT
TRBD1	TRBV19	TRBJ1-1	NA	CASSIRGQGIEAFF	TGTGCCAGTAGTATCAGGGGACAGGGCATTGAAGCTTTCTTT
TRBD1	TRBV2	TRBJ1-2	many	CASSYHRGRIDYGYTF	TGTGCCAGCAGTTATCACAGGGGGCGCATAGACTATGGCTACACCTTC
TRBD2	TRBV3-1	TRBJ2-1	few	CASSALAGGSYNEQFF	TGTGCCAGCAGCGCTCTAGCGGGGGGATCTTACAATGAGCAGTTCTTC
NA	TRBV7-7	TRBJ2-5	NA	CASSPIFGSQETQYF	TGTGCTAGCAGCCCCATATTCGGATCCCAAGAGACCCAGTACTTC
NA	TRBV5-1	TRBJ1-1	NA	CASTRAWLGNTEAFF	TGCGCCAGCACCCGCGCGTGGTTGGGGAACACTGAAGCTTTCTTT
NA	TRBV5-4	TRBJ2-1	many	CASSRSRGPYNEQFF	TGTGCCAGCAGCAGGAGCCGGGGACCCTACAATGAGCAGTTCTTC
NA	TRBV11-2	TRBJ2-1	many	CASSLEFGEQFF	TGTGCCAGCAGCTTAGAGTTTGGTGAGCAGTTCTTC
TRBD2	TRBV15	TRBJ2-5	NA	CATSKAPPGTSGGEEETQYF	TGTGCCACCAGCAAAGCACCCCCCGGGACTAGCGGGGGGGAAGAAGAGACCCAGTACTTC
NA	TRBV5-4	TRBJ2-2	NA	CASSLAGIPYTGELFF	TGTGCCAGCAGCTTGGCCGGGATCCCATACACCGGGGAGCTGTTTTTT
TRBD2	TRBV15	TRBJ2-7	few	CATSRDWGGPYEQYF	TGTGCCACCAGCAGAGATTGGGGAGGGCCCTACGAGCAGTACTTC
NA	TRBV28	TRBJ2-7	many	CASSLRRIHEQYF	TGTGCCAGCAGTTTAAGGAGAATCCACGAGCAGTACTTC
TRBD1	TRBV5-4	TRBJ1-1	NA	CASSWGLWTGGTEAFF	TGTGCCAGCAGCTGGGGCCTCTGGACAGGGGGCACTGAAGCTTTCTTT
NA	TRBV5-1	TRBJ1-1	many	CASTVQGVGTEAFF	TGCGCCAGCACCGTACAGGGTGTAGGCACTGAAGCTTTCTTT